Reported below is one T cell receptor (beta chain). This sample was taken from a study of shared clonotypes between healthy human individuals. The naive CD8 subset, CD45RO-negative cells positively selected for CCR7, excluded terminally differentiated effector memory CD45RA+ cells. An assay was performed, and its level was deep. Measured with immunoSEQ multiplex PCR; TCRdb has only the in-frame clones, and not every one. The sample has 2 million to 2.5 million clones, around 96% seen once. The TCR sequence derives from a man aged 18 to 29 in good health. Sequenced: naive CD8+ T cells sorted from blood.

CDR3 region: CASSELGWGQGYTF. CDR3 bases: TGTGCCAGCAGTGAATTAGGCTGGGGTCAAGGCTACACCTTC. This chain uses TRBV25-1 with TRBJ1-2; D gene unclear. The length of the CDR3 is 14 residues. Trimming left V 1 base short and J 8 bases short, with 14 bases between. Germline-derived CDR1 and CDR2 are MGHDK and SYGVNS.